This T cell receptor beta chain was sequenced in a study of T cells after yellow fever vaccination. Background on the study: SMART-Seq v4 Ultra Low Input prepared libraries from low-cell fractions. Whole-study findings and limits: Peak timing came faster in the weaker secondary response, day 5 versus 15.

This clonotype was recorded many times. Antigen: not known. The study made its TCR cDNA through 5'RACE template switching. That step introduced a universal primer site along with UMIs. TCRdb re-called the 5' RACE reads through MiXCR, storing one row per CDR3 protein. The sample includes over 300,000 distinct CDR3 sequences, over 4% seen only once; the top ten take 20% to 25%. Unmatched junction bases numbered 4, after V lost 1 base and J lost 7 bases. The CDR3 consists of 16 residues. Germline-derived CDR1 and CDR2 are SGHTA and FQGNSA. The specimen comprised PBMCs, sampled 5 days after the yellow fever booster vaccination. The receptor's source is a man aged 18-30 years who received the YFV17D yellow fever vaccine. This chain links TRBV7-2 with TRBJ1-4; 12 bases match TRBD1. The CDR3 sequence is CASSLVLGQGAEKLFF. CDR3 bases: TGTGCCAGCAGCTTAGTCTTGGGACAGGGGGCTGAAAAACTGTTTTTT.